The next 24 T cell receptor beta chains were all read from a single sample in a study of CD8 T cells in Susac syndrome. With random hexamers, reverse transcription was performed on roughly 0.5 to 1 ug of RNA. In TCRdb, the immunoSEQ multiplex PCR reads were re-called with MiXCR into one record per CDR3 protein. The top ten clones hold less than 0.2% of a sample with a few hundred thousand distinct CDR3 sequences, around 91% of them seen once. Sequenced: CD8+ T cells from PBMCs. The receptors originated from a human donor with multiple sclerosis.

The chain recombines TRBV28 with TRBJ2-7, with D possibly matching TRBD2 (6 bases). Per germline, CDR1 MDHEN and CDR2 SYDVKM. Trimming stripped 1 base from V and 7 bases from J, with 23 bases between. CDR3 size: 17 residues. CDR3 DNA: TGTGCCAGCAGTTTATTTGTGGGTGACTGGGGGACTTGGGAGCAGTACTTC. Encoded protein: CASSLFVGDWGTWEQYF. Combining the CDR3 with reference TRBV28 and TRBJ2-7 gives the whole variable domain DVKVTQSSRYLVKRTGEKVFLECVQDMDHENMFWYRQDPGLGLRLIYFSYDVKMKEKGDIPEGYSVSREKKERFSLILESASTNQTSMYLCASSLFVGDWGTWEQYFGPGTRLTVT.

This clonotype was seen more than once but under ten times. At one end, the junction sequence differs from germline, possibly due to a read error. V gene TRBV4-3 combines with J gene TRBJ2-7, with D possibly TRBD2 on 5 matching bases. The CDR3 extends over 15 amino acids. Germline V gene data show CDR1 as LGHNA and CDR2 as YSLEER. CDR3 in amino acids: CASSQGGERIYEQYF. CDR3 nucleotide sequence: TGTGCCAGCAGCCAAGGAGGTGAGAGGATCTACGAGCAGTACTTC.

The chain employs TRBV6-2 or TRBV6-3 and TRBJ2-3; the D gene is possibly TRBD2 (5 bases). The V gene's germline CDR1 is MNHEY and CDR2 SVGEGT. V lost 7 bases and J 2 bases, leaving 19 bases between the germline ends. The CDR3 is 16 amino acids. CDR3 sequence reads: CASTTRGFQHTDTQYF. As DNA, the CDR3 is TGTGCCAGCACGACCCGGGGTTTTCAACACACAGATACGCAGTATTTT.

This chain connects TRBV7-3 to TRBJ2-5, with 10 bases fitting TRBD2. This CDR3 contains 15 residues. The germline V gene encodes CDR1 SGHTA and CDR2 FQGTGA. After removal of 5 bases from V and 5 bases from J, the junction contained 8 bases not matched to a gene. CDR3 residues: CASSPQAGGLETQYF. The DNA of the CDR3 is TGTGCCAGCAGCCCTCAAGCGGGGGGGCTTGAGACCCAGTACTTC.

The chain employs TRBV7-3 and TRBJ2-7; D unclear. Germline values: CDR1 SGHTA, CDR2 FQGTGA. The V end lost 1 base, the J end lost 2 bases, and 15 bases lay between the germline ends. The CDR3 runs 16 residues. This CDR3 is CASSLNSRAYPYEQYF. CDR3 coding DNA: TGTGCCAGCAGCTTAAATTCCCGGGCGTATCCCTACGAGCAGTACTTC.

The CDR3 coding sequence is TGTGCCTGGTCCAGCGGGCGCCTTGACTCCTACAATGAGCAGTTCTTC. Amino acids: CAWSSGRLDSYNEQFF. This chain connects TRBV30 to TRBJ2-1; a possible D gene is TRBD2 (6 bases). Trimming took off 5 bases at V and 0 bases at J, with 17 bases between the two ends. The CDR3 is 16 amino acids. The germline V gene has CDR1 GTSNPN and CDR2 SVGIG (reference sequence).

The chain employs TRBV20-1 and TRBJ1-5, with 7 bases matching TRBD1. The CDR3 runs 14 residues. V gave up 6 bases and J gave up 0 bases; unmatched junction bases: 5. Germline-derived CDR1 and CDR2 are DFQATT and SNEGSKA (reference sequence). The CDR3 DNA follows: TGCAGTGCCGTTGACAGGGATAGCAATCAGCCCCAGCATTTT. As protein: CSAVDRDSNQPQHF.

The chain couples TRBV28 to TRBJ2-2, with 7 bases aligning to TRBD2. CDR1 MDHEN and CDR2 SYDVKM come from the germline V gene. V was pared by 6 bases and J by 0 bases, with 4 bases of the junction left unmatched. The CDR3 consists of 15 residues. CDR3 region: CASRAGTTNTGELFF. The CDR3 nucleotides read TGTGCCAGCAGGGCCGGGACTACGAACACCGGGGAGCTGTTTTTT.

The chain is built from TRBV7-9 and TRBJ2-1, with 7 bases aligning to TRBD2. V gave up 7 bases and J gave up 1 base; unmatched junction bases: 7. This CDR3 is 15 amino acids long. CDR1 is SEHNR, CDR2 FQNEAQ, per germline (reference sequence). The chain's CDR3 is CASILGDYSYNEQFF. In DNA form, the CDR3 reads TGTGCCAGCATCCTAGGGGACTATTCCTACAATGAGCAGTTCTTC.

This clonotype was seen just once. The rearrangement joins TRBV6-2 or TRBV6-3 to TRBJ2-1; TRBD2 matches at 9 bases. Per the germline V gene, CDR1 is MNHEY and CDR2 is SVGEGT. The CDR3 has 18 amino acids. V lost 2 bases, J lost 10 bases, and 18 bases stayed unmatched. CDR3 protein: CASSYPPQGLARLYEQFF. The CDR3 nucleotides read TGTGCCAGCAGTTACCCCCCGCAGGGACTAGCTCGGCTATACGAGCAGTTCTTC.

This clonotype was detected once. The chain combines TRBV7-9 with TRBJ2-7; the D gene is possibly TRBD2 (7 bases). Germline V lookup: CDR1 SEHNR, CDR2 FQNEAQ (reference sequence). The CDR3 is 15 amino acids. Trimming removed 4 bases at V and 5 bases at J, with 18 bases between. This chain's CDR3 is CASSSPMGGRDEQYF. The DNA of the CDR3 is TGTGCCAGCAGCTCGCCCATGGGGGGGCGCGACGAGCAGTACTTC.

The CDR3 is CSASPRLASSYEQYF. The CDR3 region has the DNA TGCAGTGCTAGCCCGAGACTAGCGAGTTCCTACGAGCAGTACTTC. The chain is built from TRBV20-1 and TRBJ2-7, with 8 bases that match TRBD2. This CDR3 comprises 15 residues. The germline V gene has CDR1 DFQATT and CDR2 SNEGSKA (reference sequence). Unmatched junction bases numbered 8, after V lost 3 bases and J lost 1 base.

V gene TRBV7-9 combines with J gene TRBJ2-3; D possibly corresponds to TRBD2 (5 bases). This CDR3 is 15 amino acids long. The V gene lost 5 bases and the J gene lost 0 bases, with 12 bases spanning the gap. Germline values: CDR1 SEHNR, CDR2 FQNEAQ (reference sequence). Written as DNA, the CDR3 is TGTGCCAGCAGCCCTACTCTAGCTAGCACAGATACGCAGTATTTT. Amino acids: CASSPTLASTDTQYF.

This clonotype was counted a few times. This chain connects TRBV14 to TRBJ1-2; maybe TRBD1 (5 bases). The length of the CDR3 is 13 residues. Germline CDR1 SGHDN, CDR2 FVKESK. Trimming pared 1 base from V and 4 bases from J, leaving 7 bases between. The CDR3 DNA is TGTGCCAGCAGCCAAGTCACAGGCTATGGCTACACCTTC. Amino acid sequence: CASSQVTGYGYTF.

The chain couples TRBV28 to TRBJ2-7; 7 bases line up with TRBD2. This CDR3 has 15 residues. Unmatched junction bases numbered 7, after V lost 2 bases and J lost 3 bases. Germline values: CDR1 MDHEN, CDR2 SYDVKM. The CDR3 coding sequence is TGTGCCAGCAGTTTACCCCCGGGACTAAGCTACGAGCAGTACTTC. As protein: CASSLPPGLSYEQYF. Complete variable domain (other parts from reference TRBV28 and TRBJ2-7): DVKVTQSSRYLVKRTGEKVFLECVQDMDHENMFWYRQDPGLGLRLIYFSYDVKMKEKGDIPEGYSVSREKKERFSLILESASTNQTSMYLCASSLPPGLSYEQYFGPGTRLTVT.

This sequence joins TRBV2 and TRBJ2-4; maybe TRBD2 (6 bases). CDR3 size: 14 residues. Germline assignment: CDR1 SNHLY and CDR2 FYNNEI. V was shortened by 8 bases and J by 6 bases, with 17 bases between the two germline ends. The CDR3 reads CASESSGGGNIQYF. In DNA form, the CDR3 reads TGTGCCAGCGAATCGTCCGGGGGTGGAAACATTCAGTACTTC. Based on the CDR3 plus reference TRBV2 and TRBJ2-4, the full variable domain is EPEVTQTPSHQVTQMGQEVILRCVPISNHLYFYWYRQILGQKVEFLVSFYNNEISEKSEIFDDQFSVERPDGSNFTLKIRSTKLEDSAMYFCASESSGGGNIQYFGAGTRLSVL.

This chain joins TRBV30 and TRBJ2-5; D possibly matches TRBD1 or TRBD2 (5 bases each). The CDR3 contains 14 residues. In germline, CDR1 is GTSNPN, CDR2 SVGIG (reference sequence). V was cut by 1 base and J by 5 bases, with 14 bases left in between. The CDR3 loop reads CAWSATRGAETQYF. As DNA, the CDR3 is TGTGCCTGGAGTGCTACGAGGGGCGCGGAGACCCAGTACTTC.

V is TRBV11-2 and J is TRBJ1-1; D remains ambiguous. CDR1 is SGHAT, CDR2 FQNNGV, per germline. The CDR3 sequence is 15 residues long. The V end was cut by 4 bases, the J end by 8 bases, with 20 bases between. CDR3 sequence reads: CASSSTVPAHQEAFF. The CDR3 nucleotides are TGTGCCAGCAGCTCCACCGTGCCAGCCCACCAAGAAGCTTTCTTT.

CDR3 nucleotide sequence: TGTGCCAGCAGTGCTAGCGAGAATGAGCAGTTCTTC. Its protein is CASSASENEQFF. J is TRBJ2-1 and V is TRBV9; weak D call: TRBD2 (6 bases). This CDR3 contains 12 residues. The germline gives CDR1 SGDLS, CDR2 YYNGEE. The V and J ends lost 5 bases and 7 bases respectively, with 10 bases between them.

Only a few counts were recorded for this clonotype. The chain employs TRBV6-2 or TRBV6-3 and TRBJ2-2; 7 bases agree with TRBD1. The CDR3 extends over 14 amino acids. CDR1 and CDR2 from the germline V gene are MNHEY and SVGEGT. Trimming at V came to 6 bases and at J to 3 bases, leaving 4 bases not matched to a gene. The CDR3 DNA follows: TGTGCCAGCAGGGGTGACAGGGACACCGGGGAGCTGTTTTTT. Translated: CASRGDRDTGELFF.

The gene calls are TRBV12-3 or TRBV12-4 and TRBJ1-4; D remains ambiguous. V was clipped by 1 base and J by 12 bases, with 9 bases between them. The CDR3 contains 12 residues. CDR3 bases: TGTGCCAGCAGTTTAGTTTTGAGGCAACTGTTTTTT. Amino acid sequence: CASSLVLRQLFF.

This clonotype appeared once. The rearrangement links TRBV28 to TRBJ2-1, with D tentatively TRBD1 (5 bases). This CDR3 has 14 residues. V was shortened by 4 bases and J by 8 bases, with 15 bases between the two germline ends. The germline V gene has CDR1 MDHEN and CDR2 SYDVKM. CDR3 sequence (DNA): TGTGCCAGCAGTTCCGGAGACCAGGGCGATGAGCAGTTCTTC. Its translation is CASSSGDQGDEQFF.

The chain couples TRBV10-3 to TRBJ2-7, with D uncertain. The CDR3 has 14 residues. Trimming left V 0 bases short and J 4 bases short, with 10 bases between. In germline, CDR1 is ENHRY, CDR2 SYGVKD. CDR3 coding DNA: TGTGCCATCAGTGAGTCCCCCCCCGCGTACGAGCAGTACTTC. Protein product: CAISESPPAYEQYF.

A remark on this clonotype: One end of the junction does not line up with germline, which may come from a read error. This rearrangement joins TRBV27 to TRBJ1-5, with a tentative D call TRBD1 (6 bases). Germline V CDR1 and CDR2: MNHEY, SMNVEV (reference sequence). This CDR3 has 14 residues. CDR3 DNA: TGCACCCCGGGAGGGGGAAATAGCAATCAGCCCCAGCATTTT. Its translation: CTPGGGNSNQPQHF.